This is a list of T cell receptor beta chains from one sample in a study of blood T cell repertoires in COVID-19. Assay used: immunoSEQ multiplex PCR; TCRdb lists only in-frame clones, some missing. The sample has 140,000 to 150,000 clones, 75% to 90% seen once. The sample comprised peripheral blood. The receptors were gathered from a man at least 80 years old with acute or convalescent COVID-19. Both conserved end residues are part of each CDR3. Each record gives: J gene, V gene, D gene, clone size, CDR3 DNA, CDR3 protein. A D gene is named only where the DNA matches it firmly. Clone size is not always given. Where it is, it says once, few, many or a class for expanded clones.

>TRBJ1-5|TRBV2|NA|NA
TGTGCCAGCAGCCGGAGAAGGACAGACAATCAGCCCCAGCATTTT
CASSRRRTDNQPQHF
>TRBJ2-7|TRBV6-5|TRBD1|NA
TGTGCCAGCAGACAGGGGGACTACGAGCAGTACTTC
CASRQGDYEQYF
>TRBJ2-1|TRBV6-1|TRBD1|NA
TGTGCCAGCAGTGAACTGGGCAGGGGGCAGGATGAGCAGTTCTTC
CASSELGRGQDEQFF
>TRBJ2-2|TRBV5-4|TRBD2|once
TGTGCCAGCAGCTTGCAGCGGGATTACACCGGGGAGCTGTTTTTT
CASSLQRDYTGELFF
>TRBJ2-2|TRBV7-9|TRBD1|NA
TGTGCCAGCAGCCTCCGGACAGGGTCAATCGGGGAGCTGTTTTTT
CASSLRTGSIGELFF
>TRBJ1-1|TRBV6-5|NA|NA
TGTGCCAGCCACCTCCCGGGTCGTAGAGCTTTCTTT
CASHLPGRRAFF
>TRBJ1-6|TRBV6-6|TRBD1|NA
TGTGCCAGCATTGCTGGACAGGGGGCTTATAATTCACCCCTCCACTTT
CASIAGQGAYNSPLHF
>TRBJ1-6|TRBV10-3|TRBD1|NA
TGTGCCATCAGAGGGGACAGCCATAATTCACCCCTCCACTTT
CAIRGDSHNSPLHF
>TRBJ2-1|TRBV6-5|TRBD1|NA
TGTGCCACCACACCCCCCGGGACAGGGTCCAATGAGCAGTTCTTC
CATTPPGTGSNEQFF
>TRBJ1-3|TRBV27|NA|NA
TGTGCCAGCAGGGGGATACAGGGAGGAAACACCATATATTTT
CASRGIQGGNTIYF
>TRBJ2-4|TRBV6-5|NA|NA
TGTGCCACGAGGGGTCAGGGGAAAGACAAAAACATTCAGTACTTC
CATRGQGKDKNIQYF
>TRBJ1-5|TRBV5-6|TRBD1|NA
TGTGCCAGCAGCTTGGGGTACCGGGACAGAAATCAGCCCCAGCATTTT
CASSLGYRDRNQPQHF
>TRBJ1-2|TRBV7-2|NA|once
TGTGCCAGCAGCTTAAGAGCGATTGCAGGAGGTGGCTACACCTTC
CASSLRAIAGGGYTF
>TRBJ2-1|TRBV7-2|TRBD2|NA
TGTGCCAGCAGCTTAGCTCTAGCGGGGGGGCCTGGTGAGCAGTTCTTC
CASSLALAGGPGEQFF
>TRBJ2-7|TRBV29-1|NA|NA
TGCAGCGTTGGGGAGGCCACCTACGAGCAGTACTTC
CSVGEATYEQYF
>TRBJ1-1|TRBV28|TRBD1|NA
TGTGCCAGCTGGGAGAACAGGGGATACACTGAAGCTTTCTTT
CASWENRGYTEAFF
>TRBJ1-1|TRBV9|TRBD1|NA
TGTGCCAGCAGCCCAAACAGGGGCGGCACTGAAGCTTTCTTT
CASSPNRGGTEAFF
>TRBJ2-7|TRBV11-3|NA|NA
TGTGCCAGCTCGAGCAGGGGCGAAGAGCAGTACTTC
CASSSRGEEQYF
>TRBJ2-1|TRBV5-1|TRBD2|NA
TGCGCCAGCAGCTTGGCCACGGGACTAGCGGGGGGGGTGTTCTTC
CASSLATGLAGGVFF
>TRBJ2-7|TRBV7-9|NA|NA
TGTGCCAGCAGCTCCGGACGGGACTGGATCGAGCAGTACTTC
CASSSGRDWIEQYF
>TRBJ2-3|TRBV2|NA|NA
TGTGCCAGCACGGCAGACACCACAGATACGCAGTATTTT
CASTADTTDTQYF
>TRBJ2-2|TRBV3-1/TRBV3-2|TRBD1|NA
TGTGCCAGCCGTCCCGGACAGGGGAACCTCGGGGAGCTGTTTTTT
CASRPGQGNLGELFF
>TRBJ2-7|TRBV5-1|NA|NA
TGCGCCAGCAGCTTGGACAGGGCCTACGAGCAGTACTTC
CASSLDRAYEQYF